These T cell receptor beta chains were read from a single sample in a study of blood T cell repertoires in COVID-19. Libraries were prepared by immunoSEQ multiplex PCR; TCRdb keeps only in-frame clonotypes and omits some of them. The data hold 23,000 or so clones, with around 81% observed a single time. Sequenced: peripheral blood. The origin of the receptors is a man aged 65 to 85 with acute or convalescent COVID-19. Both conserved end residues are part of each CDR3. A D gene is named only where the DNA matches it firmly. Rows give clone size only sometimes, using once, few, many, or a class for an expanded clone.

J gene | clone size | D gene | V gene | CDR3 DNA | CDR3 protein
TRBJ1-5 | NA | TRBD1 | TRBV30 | TGTGCCTGGAGTGAGGGGGCTTTTAGCAATCAGCCCCAGCATTTT | CAWSEGAFSNQPQHF
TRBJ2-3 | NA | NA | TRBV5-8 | TGTGCCAGCAGCCGCGGACTATTTTTAGGCACAGATACGCAGTATTTT | CASSRGLFLGTDTQYF
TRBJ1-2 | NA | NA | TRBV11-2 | TGTGCCAGCAGCTTAGGAGGGAGGGCGAACTATGGCTACACCTTC | CASSLGGRANYGYTF
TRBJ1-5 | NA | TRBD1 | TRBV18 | TGTGCCAGCTCACCCGGACAGGGGAACCAGCCCCAGCATTTT | CASSPGQGNQPQHF
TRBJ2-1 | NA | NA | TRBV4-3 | TGCGCCAGCAGCCGAGGGCGAGAGGATGAGCAGTTCTTC | CASSRGREDEQFF
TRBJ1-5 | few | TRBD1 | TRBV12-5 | TGTGCTAGTGGCTACGGACAGGGGGCGATTCAGCCCCAGCATTTT | CASGYGQGAIQPQHF
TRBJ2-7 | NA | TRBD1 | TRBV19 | TGTGCCAGTATGGACAGGTCCTACGAGCAGTACTTC | CASMDRSYEQYF
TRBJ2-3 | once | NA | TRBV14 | TGTGCCAGCAGCCAAGTCGTCACAGATACGCAGTATTTT | CASSQVVTDTQYF
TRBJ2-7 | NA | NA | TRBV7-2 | TGTGCCAGCAGCTTCCGAGACTACGAGCAGTACTTC | CASSFRDYEQYF
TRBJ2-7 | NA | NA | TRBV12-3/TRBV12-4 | TGTGCCAGCAGTTGGCGGGGCTACGAGCAGTACTTC | CASSWRGYEQYF
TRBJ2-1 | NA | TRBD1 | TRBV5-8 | TGTGCCAGCAGCTTGGGACGGACAGGGGTTGGTGAGCAGTTCTTC | CASSLGRTGVGEQFF
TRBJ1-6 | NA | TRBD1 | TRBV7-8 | TGTGCCAGCAGCTTAGATGGACAGGGGTATAATTCACCCCTCCACTTT | CASSLDGQGYNSPLHF
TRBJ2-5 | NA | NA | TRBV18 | TGTGCCAGCTCACCGCGGGTTAAAGAGACCCAGTACTTC | CASSPRVKETQYF